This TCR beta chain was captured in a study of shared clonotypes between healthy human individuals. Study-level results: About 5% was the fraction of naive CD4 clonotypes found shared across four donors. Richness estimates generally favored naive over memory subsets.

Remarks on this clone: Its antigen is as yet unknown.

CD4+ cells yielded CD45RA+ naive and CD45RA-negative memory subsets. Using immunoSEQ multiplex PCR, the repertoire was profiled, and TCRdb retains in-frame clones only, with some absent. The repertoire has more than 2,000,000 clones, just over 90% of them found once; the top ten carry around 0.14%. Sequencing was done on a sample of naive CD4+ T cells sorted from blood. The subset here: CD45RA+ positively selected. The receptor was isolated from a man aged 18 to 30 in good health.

The CDR3 DNA reads TGTGCCAGCGCCAGGGACACTGAAGCTTTCTTT. This sequence encodes CASARDTEAFF. The chain couples TRBV7-2 to TRBJ1-1; D is perhaps TRBD1 (5 bases). Germline CDR1 SGHTA, CDR2 FQGNSA. The V and J ends lost 8 bases and 3 bases respectively, with 7 bases between them. The CDR3 spans 11 residues.